This passage covers 8 T cell receptor beta chains from one sample sequenced in a study of blood T cell repertoires in COVID-19. Generated by immunoSEQ multiplex PCR, the TCRdb table keeps only in-frame clones and is missing some. The table has about 370,000 clones, around 87% seen once. Sequencing input: peripheral blood. These receptors came from a woman in her 30s with COVID-19, enrolled during active disease.

The chain carries TRBV11-3 and TRBJ2-2, with D possibly being TRBD2 (6 bases). CDR3 length equals 19 residues. Trimming pared 0 bases from V and 3 bases from J, leaving 20 bases between. CDR1 is SGHNT and CDR2 is YENEEA in the germline V gene. The CDR3 sequence is CASSLERRIGTGDTGELFF. In DNA, the CDR3 is TGTGCCAGCAGCTTAGAACGGCGGATAGGGACTGGGGACACCGGGGAGCTGTTTTTT.

This chain uses TRBV28 with TRBJ1-2; no definite D call. Germline assignment: CDR1 MDHEN and CDR2 SYDVKM. The V gene lost 4 bases and the J gene lost 4 bases, with 16 bases spanning the gap. CDR3 length equals 15 residues. The CDR3 DNA sequence: TGTGCCAGCAGTTCCACCCAGCAGGCCCGCTATGGCTACACCTTC. This codes for CASSSTQQARYGYTF.

This chain uses TRBV2 with TRBJ2-5; D not resolved. The CDR3 runs to 14 residues. V lost 8 bases to trimming and J lost 2 bases, with 15 bases between them. CDR1 and CDR2 (germline): SNHLY, FYNNEI. CDR3 nucleotide sequence: TGTGCCAGCCAATCGTCAGGATTACAAGAGACCCAGTACTTC. Its translation is CASQSSGLQETQYF.

This chain uses TRBV25-1 with TRBJ2-1; D perhaps matches TRBD1 (6 bases). The CDR3 consists of 14 residues. Germline CDR1 is MGHDK and CDR2 is SYGVNS. Trimming shortened V by 3 bases and J by 9 bases, and 15 bases separated the two germline ends. CDR3 loop: CASSDPDRAGEQFF. The CDR3 DNA follows: TGTGCCAGCAGTGACCCGGACAGAGCCGGTGAGCAGTTCTTC.

V is TRBV6-6 and J is TRBJ2-7; TRBD1 matches at 10 bases. Trimming removed 5 bases from V and 6 bases from J; junction bases left unmatched: 10. The CDR3 totals 15 residues. Germline-derived CDR1 and CDR2 are MNHNY and SVGAGI (reference sequence). CDR3 protein: CASSRSGTGVAEQYF. CDR3 DNA: TGTGCCAGCAGTAGATCCGGGACAGGGGTGGCCGAGCAGTACTTC.

Of note for this clone: The same CDR3 also results from other DNA sequences found in this sample. The chain uses TRBV5-1 and TRBJ2-3; TRBD1 might be the D (5 bases). The germline V and J ends were trimmed by 5 bases and 0 bases, with 10 bases remaining between them. CDR3 length: 14 amino acids. Germline V gene data show CDR1 as SGHRS and CDR2 as YFSETQ. For the CDR3, the DNA is TGCGCCAGCAGACCAGGGCCTAGCACAGATACGCAGTATTTT. This encodes CASRPGPSTDTQYF.

V usage is TRBV18 and J usage is TRBJ2-7; 11 bases align to TRBD2. The germline gives CDR1 KGHSH, CDR2 LQKENI. CDR3 length: 16 residues. Trimming at V came to 6 bases and at J to 4 bases, leaving 11 bases not matched to a gene. CDR3 DNA: TGTGCCAGCTCCCCTCCCGGACTAGCGGGCTCATACGAGCAGTACTTC. Its translation: CASSPPGLAGSYEQYF.

The rearrangement uses TRBV27 and TRBJ2-5; 9 bases line up with TRBD1. CDR1 and CDR2 (germline): MNHEY, SMNVEV (reference sequence). The junction had 6 bases not matched to a gene; V was cut back by 6 bases and J by 4 bases. CDR3 size: 14 residues. CDR3 amino acids: CASRYRGRPETQYF. CDR3 sequence (DNA): TGTGCCAGCAGGTACAGGGGGCGCCCAGAGACCCAGTACTTC.